This T cell receptor (beta chain) was sequenced in a study of OX40 agonist ivuxolimab in advanced cancers. On the study more broadly: Three dose-escalation patients had partial responses: one with hepatocellular carcinoma and two with cutaneous melanoma.

Clones were read by immunoSEQ multiplex PCR, and TCRdb kept only the in-frame ones, dropping some. The sample includes around 50,000 clones, 75% to 80% of them seen just once. Germline V gene lookup returns CDR1 MNHEY and CDR2 SMNVEV (reference sequence). The CDR3 consists of 16 residues. Trimming took off 6 bases at V and 0 bases at J, with 17 bases between the two ends. This sequence was found in an adult with an advanced solid tumor such as melanoma, head and neck, liver or kidney cancer. This specimen was CD4+ or CD8+ T cells sorted from blood, taken in a trial of the OX40 agonist ivuxolimab. V and J are TRBV27 and TRBJ1-1, with no clear D. Written as DNA, the CDR3 is TGTGCCAGCAGCCCGTTTAGCCAGAGTATGAACACTGAAGCTTTCTTT. Translation gives CASSPFSQSMNTEAFF.